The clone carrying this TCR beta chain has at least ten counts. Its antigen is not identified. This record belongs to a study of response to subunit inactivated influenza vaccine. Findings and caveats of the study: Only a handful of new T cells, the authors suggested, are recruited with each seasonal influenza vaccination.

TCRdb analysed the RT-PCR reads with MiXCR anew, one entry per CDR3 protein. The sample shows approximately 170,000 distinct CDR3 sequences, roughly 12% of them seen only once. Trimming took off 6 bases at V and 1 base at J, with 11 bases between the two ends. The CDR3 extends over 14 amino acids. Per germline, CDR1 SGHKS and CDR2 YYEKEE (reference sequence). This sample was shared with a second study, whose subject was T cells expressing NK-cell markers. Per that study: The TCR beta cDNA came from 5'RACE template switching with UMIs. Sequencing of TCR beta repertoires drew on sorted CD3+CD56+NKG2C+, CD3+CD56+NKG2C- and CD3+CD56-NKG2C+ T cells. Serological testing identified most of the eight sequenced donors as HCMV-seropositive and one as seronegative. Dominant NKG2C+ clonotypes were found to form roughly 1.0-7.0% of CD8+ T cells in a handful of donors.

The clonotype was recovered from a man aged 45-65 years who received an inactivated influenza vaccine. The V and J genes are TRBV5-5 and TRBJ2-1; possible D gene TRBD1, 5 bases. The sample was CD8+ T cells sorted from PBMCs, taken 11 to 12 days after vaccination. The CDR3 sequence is CASIPDSSYNEQFF. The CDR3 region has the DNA TGTGCCAGCATCCCAGACAGTTCCTACAATGAGCAGTTCTTC.